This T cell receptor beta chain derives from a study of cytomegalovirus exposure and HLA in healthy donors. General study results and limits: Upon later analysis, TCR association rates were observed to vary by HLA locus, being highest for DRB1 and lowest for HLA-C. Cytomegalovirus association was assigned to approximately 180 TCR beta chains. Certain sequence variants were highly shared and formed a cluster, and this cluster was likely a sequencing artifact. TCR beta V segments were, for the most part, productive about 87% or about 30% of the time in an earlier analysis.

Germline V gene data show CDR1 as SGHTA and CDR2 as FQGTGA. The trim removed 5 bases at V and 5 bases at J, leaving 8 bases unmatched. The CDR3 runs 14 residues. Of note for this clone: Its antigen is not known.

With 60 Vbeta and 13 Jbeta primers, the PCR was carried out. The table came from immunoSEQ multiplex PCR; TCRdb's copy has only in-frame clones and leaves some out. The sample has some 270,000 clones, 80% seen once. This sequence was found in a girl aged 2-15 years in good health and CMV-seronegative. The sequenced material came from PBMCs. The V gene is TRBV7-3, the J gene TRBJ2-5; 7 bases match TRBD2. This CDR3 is CASSLGGGRETQYF. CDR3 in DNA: TGTGCCAGCAGCCTTGGGGGGGGTCGGGAGACCCAGTACTTC.